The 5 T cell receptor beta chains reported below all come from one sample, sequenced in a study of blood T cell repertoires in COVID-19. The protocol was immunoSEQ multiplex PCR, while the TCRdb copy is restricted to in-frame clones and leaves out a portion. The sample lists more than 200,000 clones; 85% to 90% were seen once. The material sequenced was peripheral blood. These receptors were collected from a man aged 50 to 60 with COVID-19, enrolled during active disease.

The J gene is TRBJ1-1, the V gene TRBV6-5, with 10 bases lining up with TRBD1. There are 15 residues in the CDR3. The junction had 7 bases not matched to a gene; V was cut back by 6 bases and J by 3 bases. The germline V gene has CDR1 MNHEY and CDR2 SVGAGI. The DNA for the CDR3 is TGTGCCAGCAGCTCAACCGGGACAGGGGACACTGAAGCTTTCTTT. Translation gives CASSSTGTGDTEAFF.

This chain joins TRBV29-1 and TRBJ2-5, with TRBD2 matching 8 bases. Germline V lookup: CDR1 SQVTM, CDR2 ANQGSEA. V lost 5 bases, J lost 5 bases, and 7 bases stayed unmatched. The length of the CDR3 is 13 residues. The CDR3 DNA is TGCAGCGTTCGCAATAGCGGGGCGGAGACCCAGTACTTC. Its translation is CSVRNSGAETQYF.

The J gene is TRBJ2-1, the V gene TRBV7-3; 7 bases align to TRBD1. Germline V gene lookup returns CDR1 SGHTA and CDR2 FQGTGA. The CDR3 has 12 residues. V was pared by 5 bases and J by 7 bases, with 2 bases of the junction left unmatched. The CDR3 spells CASSVQGNEQFF. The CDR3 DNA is TGTGCCAGCAGCGTACAGGGGAATGAGCAGTTCTTC.

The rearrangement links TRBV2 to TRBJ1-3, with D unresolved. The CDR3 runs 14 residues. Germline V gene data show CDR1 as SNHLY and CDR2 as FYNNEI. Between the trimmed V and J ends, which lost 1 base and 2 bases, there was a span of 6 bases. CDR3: CASSEVATGNTIYF. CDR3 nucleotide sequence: TGTGCCAGCAGTGAAGTGGCAACTGGAAACACCATATATTTT.

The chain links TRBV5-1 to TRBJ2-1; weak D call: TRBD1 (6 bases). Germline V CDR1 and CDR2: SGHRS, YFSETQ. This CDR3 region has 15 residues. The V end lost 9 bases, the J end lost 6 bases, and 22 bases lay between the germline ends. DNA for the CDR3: TGCGCCACAGCAGCGAGCGGAGCAGGGGTCAATGAGCAGTTCTTC. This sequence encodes CATAASGAGVNEQFF.